This passage covers 5 T cell receptor beta chains from one sample sequenced in a study of neurological immune-mediated disorders. Via MiXCR, TCRdb re-called the 5' RACE reads, giving one row per CDR3 protein. Here the sample spans about 50,000 distinct CDR3 sequences, roughly 17% being singletons. The material sequenced was PBMCs. The source is a man aged 60 to 75 in good health.

This clonotype was observed many times. The J gene is TRBJ2-7, the V gene TRBV6-5; tentatively, D is TRBD1 or TRBD2 (5 bases each). With 7 bases removed from V and 5 bases from J, the gap between germline ends came to 15 bases. The CDR3 sequence is 13 residues long. Germline lookup yields CDR1 MNHEY and CDR2 SVGAGI. DNA of the CDR3: TGTGCCAGCAAGAACATCCGGGGACACGAGCAGTACTTC. Protein sequence: CASKNIRGHEQYF.

In this sample, this clonotype turned up many times. The chain links TRBV7-2 to TRBJ1-2; 8 bases match TRBD1. The trim removed 5 bases at V and 2 bases at J, leaving 4 bases unmatched. This CDR3 has 14 amino acids. CDR1 and CDR2 (germline): SGHTA, FQGNSA. In nucleotides, the CDR3 is TGTGCCAGCAGCCGGGACAGGAACAACTATGGCTACACCTTC. It yields the protein CASSRDRNNYGYTF.

This clonotype was recorded at least ten times. The genes are TRBV9 and TRBJ2-1, with 8 bases identical to TRBD2. Germline CDR1 SGDLS, CDR2 YYNGEE. The V gene end was trimmed by 3 bases and the J gene end by 6 bases; junction bases not matched to a gene: 8. The CDR3 totals 15 residues. CDR3 nucleotides: TGTGCCAGCAGCGAGACAGCGGGAGTTCCCAATGAGCAGTTCTTC. It yields the protein CASSETAGVPNEQFF.

This clonotype was seen ten or more times. This chain joins TRBV7-9 and TRBJ1-5, with unresolved D. The ends were cut back, 5 bases at V and 9 bases at J, with 20 bases in the middle. Germline assignment: CDR1 SEHNR and CDR2 FQNEAQ (reference sequence). The CDR3 has 15 residues. The CDR3 reads CASSAGASGSGPQHF. CDR3 nucleotide sequence: TGTGCCAGCAGCGCTGGAGCGTCCGGTTCGGGGCCCCAGCATTTT.

This clonotype has ten or more counts. The chain has TRBV7-3 and TRBJ1-1; no clear D. Between the trimmed V and J ends, which lost 5 bases and 3 bases, there was a span of 10 bases. This CDR3 has 13 residues. Per the germline V gene, CDR1 is SGHTA and CDR2 is FQGTGA. CDR3 coding DNA: TGTGCCAGCAGCCCACGACCGGACACTGAAGCTTTCTTT. Translated: CASSPRPDTEAFF.